Each of the 17 T cell receptor beta chains below was sequenced from the same sample in a study of control samples from healthy donors and cancer patients. Data came from immunoSEQ multiplex PCR; TCRdb stores just in-frame clones and leaves some out. The sample lists roughly 90,000 clones; about 92% were seen once. The sequenced material came from blood. The receptors were gathered from a woman aged 25 to 39 in good health.

This chain links TRBV27 with TRBJ1-5; weak D call: TRBD1 (6 bases). The CDR3 contains 15 residues. Trimming stripped 4 bases from V and 2 bases from J, with 12 bases between. CDR1 is MNHEY, CDR2 SMNVEV, per germline (reference sequence). The DNA for the CDR3 is TGTGCCAGCAGTTCCAGGGGTTGGGGCAATCAGCCCCAGCATTTT. Protein product: CASSSRGWGNQPQHF.

V gene TRBV5-1 combines with J gene TRBJ2-1, with 12 bases identical to TRBD2. The CDR3 loop spans 17 amino acids. Germline assignment: CDR1 SGHRS and CDR2 YFSETQ. Trimming at V came to 1 base and at J to 7 bases, leaving 9 bases not matched to a gene. As DNA, the CDR3 is TGCGCCAGCAGCTTGCCCCTACTAGCGGGGGGTGTGAATGAGCAGTTCTTC. As protein: CASSLPLLAGGVNEQFF.

The chain couples TRBV28 to TRBJ2-5, with 11 bases identical to TRBD2. Germline lookup yields CDR1 MDHEN and CDR2 SYDVKM. After removal of 5 bases from V and 4 bases from J, the junction contained 18 bases not matched to a gene. This CDR3 is 19 amino acids long. The DNA of the CDR3 is TGTGCCAGCAGTACCTCTGGAGGTAGCGGGGGGGCCTTTCGAGAGACCCAGTACTTC. Amino acids: CASSTSGGSGGAFRETQYF.

The chain carries TRBV5-8 and TRBJ2-6; D uncertain. V lost 1 base to trimming and J lost 0 bases, with 11 bases between them. CDR1 and CDR2 from the germline V gene are SGHTS and YDEGEE. The CDR3 covers 17 residues. CDR3 region: CASSLYPSTSGANVLTF. Written as DNA, the CDR3 is TGTGCCAGCAGCTTGTACCCGTCCACCTCTGGGGCCAACGTCCTGACTTTC.

The chain carries TRBV27 and TRBJ2-3, with TRBD2 matching over 7 bases. This CDR3 region has 15 residues. The junction had 10 bases not matched to a gene; V was cut back by 8 bases and J by 2 bases. Per germline, CDR1 MNHEY and CDR2 SMNVEV (reference sequence). The CDR3 sequence: CASGKLATLTDTQYF. The CDR3 DNA sequence: TGTGCCAGCGGTAAACTAGCGACTCTCACAGATACGCAGTATTTT.

The rearrangement links TRBV5-1 to TRBJ1-1; D remains ambiguous. The CDR3 consists of 15 residues. V lost 4 bases and J lost 1, with 14 bases in between. Germline V lookup: CDR1 SGHRS, CDR2 YFSETQ. Here the CDR3 reads CASSLATSQNTEAFF. CDR3 nucleotides: TGCGCCAGCAGCCTCGCCACGAGCCAGAACACTGAAGCTTTCTTT.

In its sample, this clone was seen once. CDR3 sequence (DNA): TGTGCCAGCAGATCGAACACTGAAGCTTTCTTT. Translating gives CASRSNTEAFF. The V call is TRBV28, the J call TRBJ1-1; no reliable D call. Trimming removed 6 bases at V and 1 base at J, with 3 bases between. CDR1 is MDHEN, CDR2 SYDVKM, per germline. The CDR3 contains 11 residues.

This chain joins TRBV27 and TRBJ1-4; 7 bases are a match to TRBD1. From germline, CDR1 is MNHEY and CDR2 SMNVEV (reference sequence). J lost 7 bases, V lost 4 bases, and 6 bases had no gene match. This CDR3 comprises 14 residues. In DNA, the CDR3 is TGTGCCAGCAGTTCACAGGGGATGCCTGAAAAACTGTTTTTT. Encoded protein: CASSSQGMPEKLFF.

V gene TRBV18 combines with J gene TRBJ1-2; D possibly corresponds to TRBD1 (6 bases). The CDR3 extends over 12 amino acids. The germline V gene encodes CDR1 KGHSH and CDR2 LQKENI. V was pared by 3 bases and J by 6 bases, with 8 bases between. CDR3 DNA: TGTGCCAGCTCACCCAACAGGGATGGCTACACCTTC. Its translation is CASSPNRDGYTF.

This clone was seen just once. The rearrangement uses TRBV4-2 and TRBJ1-1; 7 bases are shared with TRBD1. J was trimmed by 2 bases and V by 6 bases; bases with no gene match: 6. Looked up from germline, CDR1 is LGHNA and CDR2 is YNFKEQ. The CDR3 extends over 14 amino acids. DNA of the CDR3: TGTGCCAGCAGACCCGGGACAGATAACACTGAAGCTTTCTTT. Translating it yields CASRPGTDNTEAFF.

Remarks on this clone: At one end the junction does not follow the germline gene, possibly because of a read error. Other DNA variants within this sample encode the same CDR3. The chain couples TRBV6-5 to TRBJ1-5; no definite D call. CDR3 length equals 15 residues. Germline-derived CDR1 and CDR2 are MNHEY and SVGAGI. This chain's CDR3 is CASSYSWKGEQPQHF. The DNA of the CDR3 is TGTGCCAGCAGCTACTCGTGGAAGGGCGAGCAGCCCCAGCATTTT.

This chain links TRBV6-5 with TRBJ2-7, with D uncertain. Trimming took 0 bases from V and 5 from J, leaving 11 bases between them. This CDR3 is 14 amino acids long. The germline V gene encodes CDR1 MNHEY and CDR2 SVGAGI. CDR3 region: CASSYSAGVHEQYF. CDR3 nucleotide sequence: TGTGCCAGCAGTTACTCGGCTGGGGTCCACGAGCAGTACTTC.

In its sample, this clone was seen a few times. The chain employs TRBV7-9 and TRBJ1-2, with 10 bases matching TRBD1. Germline V gene data show CDR1 as SEHNR and CDR2 as FQNEAQ (reference sequence). This CDR3 is built from 15 residues. V lost 5 bases to trimming and J lost 7 bases; unmatched junction nucleotides: 10. CDR3 protein: CASSQGTGDVGGYTF. CDR3 DNA sequence: TGTGCCAGCAGCCAGGGGACAGGGGATGTTGGTGGCTACACCTTC.

The chain carries TRBV5-4 and TRBJ1-2; possibly TRBD1 for D (5 bases). This CDR3 spans 13 amino acids. Germline CDR1 is SGHNT and CDR2 is YYREEE (reference sequence). The V gene lost 4 bases and the J gene lost 4 bases, with 11 bases spanning the gap. CDR3: CASSEGPAYGYTF. The CDR3 DNA reads as TGTGCCAGCAGCGAGGGACCTGCCTATGGCTACACCTTC.

This clone was observed a single time. The chain recombines TRBV28 with TRBJ1-1, with D hard to call. Germline lookup yields CDR1 MDHEN and CDR2 SYDVKM. The CDR3 is 14 amino acids. V was pared by 6 bases and J by 0 bases, with 11 bases between. As DNA, the CDR3 is TGTGCCAGCAGACGGGGATACTTGAACACTGAAGCTTTCTTT. Protein: CASRRGYLNTEAFF.

This clone was counted a few times. The CDR3 nucleotides are TGTGCCAGCAGCTCCTTCGGCTCAGGGTCCTACGAGCAGTACTTC. Encoded protein: CASSSFGSGSYEQYF. The gene calls are TRBV7-6 and TRBJ2-7; D is perhaps TRBD1 (5 bases). Per the germline V gene, CDR1 is SGHVS and CDR2 is FNYEAQ. There are 15 residues in the CDR3. Between the trimmed V and J ends, which lost 4 bases and 1 base, there was a span of 14 bases. Variable domain in full (rest from reference TRBV7-6 and TRBJ2-7): GAGVSQSPRYKVTKRGQDVALRCDPISGHVSLYWYRQALGQGPEFLTYFNYEAQQDKSGLPNDRFSAERPEGSISTLTIQRTEQRDSAMYRCASSSFGSGSYEQYFGPGTRLTVT.

This chain joins TRBV9 and TRBJ1-3; D not certain. Deletions cut 0 bases from V and 1 base from J, with 5 bases between. The germline CDR1 and CDR2 sequences are SGDLS and YYNGEE. CDR3 length: 14 amino acids. In DNA, the CDR3 is TGTGCCAGCAGCGTAGTAGGTTCTGGAAACACCATATATTTT. Translated, it gives CASSVVGSGNTIYF.